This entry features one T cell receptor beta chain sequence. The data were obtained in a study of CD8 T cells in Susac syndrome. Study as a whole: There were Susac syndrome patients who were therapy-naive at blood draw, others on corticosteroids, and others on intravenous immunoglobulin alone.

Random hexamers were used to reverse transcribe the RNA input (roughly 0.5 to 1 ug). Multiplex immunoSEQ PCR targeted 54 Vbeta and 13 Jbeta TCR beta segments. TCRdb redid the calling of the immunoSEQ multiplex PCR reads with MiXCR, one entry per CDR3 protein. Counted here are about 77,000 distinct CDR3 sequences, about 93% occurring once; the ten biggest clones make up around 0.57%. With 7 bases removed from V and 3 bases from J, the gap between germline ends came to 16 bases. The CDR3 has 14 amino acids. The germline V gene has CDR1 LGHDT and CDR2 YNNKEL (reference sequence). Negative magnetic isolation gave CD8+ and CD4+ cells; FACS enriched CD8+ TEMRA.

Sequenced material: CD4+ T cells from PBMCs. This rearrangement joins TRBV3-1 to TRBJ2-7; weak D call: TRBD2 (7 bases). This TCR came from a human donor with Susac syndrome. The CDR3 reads CASTLEGGGYEQYF. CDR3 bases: TGTGCCAGCACCCTCGAGGGGGGGGGCTACGAGCAGTACTTC.